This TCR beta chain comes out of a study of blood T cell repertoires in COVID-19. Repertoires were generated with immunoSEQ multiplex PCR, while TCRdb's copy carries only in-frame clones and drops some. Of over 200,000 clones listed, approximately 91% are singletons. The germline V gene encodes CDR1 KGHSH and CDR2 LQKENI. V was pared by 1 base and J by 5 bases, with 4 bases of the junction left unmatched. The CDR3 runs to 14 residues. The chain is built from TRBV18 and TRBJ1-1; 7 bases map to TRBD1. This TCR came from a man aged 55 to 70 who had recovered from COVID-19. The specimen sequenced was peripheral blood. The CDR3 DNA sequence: TGTGCCAGCTCACCACTCCAGGGGGGTACTGAAGCTTTCTTT. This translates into CASSPLQGGTEAFF.